The 17 T cell receptor beta chains below all came from one sample that was sequenced in a study of OX40 agonist ivuxolimab in advanced cancers. Some clones are missing from TCRdb's copy, which holds only in-frame ones; the method was immunoSEQ multiplex PCR. This sample has about 36,000 clones, with around 77% found just once. This specimen was CD4+ or CD8+ T cells sorted from blood, taken in a trial of the OX40 agonist ivuxolimab. The receptors here all came from an adult with an advanced solid tumor such as melanoma, head and neck, liver or kidney cancer.

This clone was recorded a few times. The chain has TRBV28 and TRBJ2-2; 7 nucleotides match TRBD1. The V and J ends lost 5 bases and 2 bases, in that order; junction bases with no gene match: 11. The CDR3 contains 17 residues. Germline CDR1 reads MDHEN; CDR2 reads SYDVKM. The CDR3 DNA sequence: TGTGCCAGCAGTCCCAACAGGGGTTATCCCAACACCGGGGAGCTGTTTTTT. Its protein product is CASSPNRGYPNTGELFF.

This chain uses TRBV11-2 with TRBJ2-3; a weak D match, TRBD1 (6 bases). The V gene lost 5 bases and the J gene lost 2 bases, with 17 bases spanning the gap. The CDR3 extends over 16 amino acids. In germline, CDR1 is SGHAT, CDR2 FQNNGV. The CDR3 nucleotides are TGTGCCAGCAGCCCTACAGGGCTCCTCGACACAGATACGCAGTATTTT. Its protein is CASSPTGLLDTDTQYF.

This chain connects TRBV27 to TRBJ1-1; D gene uncertain. The CDR3 length is 11 residues. The ends were cut back, 3 bases at V and 4 bases at J, with 3 bases in the middle. Germline CDR1 is MNHEY and CDR2 is SMNVEV (reference sequence). Written as DNA, the CDR3 is TGTGCCAGCAGTTTTGGCACTGAAGCTTTCTTT. Protein sequence: CASSFGTEAFF.

This chain joins TRBV4-1 and TRBJ1-5, with unresolved D. Trimming removed 3 bases from V and 0 bases from J, with 9 bases in between. Germline-derived CDR1 and CDR2 are MGHRA and YSYEKL. This CDR3 region has 15 residues. For the CDR3, the DNA is TGCGCCAGCAGCCAGGGTGGCTATAGCAATCAGCCCCAGCATTTT. It codes for CASSQGGYSNQPQHF.

The gene calls are TRBV4-1 and TRBJ2-2; D could derive from TRBD1 or TRBD2 (5 bases each). The CDR3 length is 17 residues. The V end was cut by 0 bases, the J end by 2 bases, with 13 bases between. Germline V gene sequence: CDR1 MGHRA, CDR2 YSYEKL. In nucleotides, the CDR3 is TGCGCCAGCAGCCAAGAGGGGGTAGGGGCTAACACCGGGGAGCTGTTTTTT. Protein sequence: CASSQEGVGANTGELFF.

This chain uses TRBV7-6 with TRBJ2-1; D remains unclear. Looked up from germline, CDR1 is SGHVS and CDR2 is FNYEAQ. Trimming took off 4 bases at V and 6 bases at J, with 13 bases between the two ends. The CDR3 length is 14 residues. DNA of the CDR3: TGTGCCAGCAGCTCCTTTGGGGTCGGCAATGAGCAGTTCTTC. As protein: CASSSFGVGNEQFF.

This clone was detected a few times. This chain links TRBV7-9 with TRBJ2-1; 8 nucleotides line up with TRBD2. The trim removed 6 bases at V and 1 base at J, leaving 14 bases unmatched. Germline values: CDR1 SEHNR, CDR2 FQNEAQ (reference sequence). The length of the CDR3 is 18 residues. The DNA for the CDR3 is TGTGCCAGCAGTCCCAAAGCGGGGGAGAGGGCGTCCTACAATGAGCAGTTCTTC. Protein product: CASSPKAGERASYNEQFF.

The chain has TRBV15 and TRBJ1-3; 7 positions agree with TRBD1. The CDR3 loop spans 16 amino acids. Unmatched junction bases numbered 5, after V lost 3 bases and J lost 0 bases. Per the germline V gene, CDR1 is LNHNV and CDR2 is YYDKDF (reference sequence). Written as DNA, the CDR3 is TGTGCCACCAGCAGGGGACAGACCAGCTCTGGAAACACCATATATTTT. Translating it yields CATSRGQTSSGNTIYF.

This clone was found a few times. The J gene is TRBJ2-7, the V gene TRBV7-9; weak D call: TRBD1 (5 bases). The CDR3 spans 13 residues. Looked up from germline, CDR1 is SEHNR and CDR2 is FQNEAQ (reference sequence). The germline V and J ends were trimmed by 4 bases and 6 bases, with 13 bases remaining between them. CDR3 residues: CASSSETEVEQYF. The CDR3 DNA reads TGTGCCAGCAGCTCCGAGACAGAGGTCGAGCAGTACTTC. The full variable domain, rest sourced from reference TRBV7-9 and TRBJ2-7, is DTGVSQNPRHKITKRGQNVTFRCDPISEHNRLYWYRQTLGQGPEFLTYFQNEAQLEKSRLLSDRFSAERPKGSFSTLEIQRTEQGDSAMYLCASSSETEVEQYFGPGTRLTVT.

The chain employs TRBV7-3 and TRBJ2-1; 11 nucleotides line up with TRBD1. The CDR3 is 18 amino acids. Germline CDR1 reads SGHTA; CDR2 reads FQGTGA. V lost 1 base, J lost 7 bases, and 12 bases stayed unmatched. The DNA for the CDR3 is TGTGCCAGCAGCTTAAGTGTGTGGGACAGGGGGATAGGTAATGAGCAGTTCTTC. This encodes CASSLSVWDRGIGNEQFF.

The V and J genes are TRBV29-1 and TRBJ2-7; D is unclear. CDR1 is SQVTM, CDR2 ANQGSEA, per germline. The CDR3 loop spans 13 amino acids. Deletions cut 0 bases from V and 1 base from J, with 7 bases between. CDR3 nucleotides: TGCAGCGTTGAAGATCAGGAGTCCTACGAGCAGTACTTC. This gives the protein CSVEDQESYEQYF.

V usage is TRBV7-9 and J usage is TRBJ1-1, with 10 bases fitting TRBD1. The CDR3 extends over 14 amino acids. Germline assignment: CDR1 SEHNR and CDR2 FQNEAQ (reference sequence). Trimming removed 5 bases from V and 3 bases from J; junction bases left unmatched: 3. Here the CDR3 DNA reads TGTGCCAGCAGCGCCGGGACAGGGGACACTGAAGCTTTCTTT. It specifies CASSAGTGDTEAFF.

V usage is TRBV11-2 and J usage is TRBJ2-7; no reliable D call. CDR1 and CDR2 (germline): SGHAT, FQNNGV. V lost 1 base and J lost 5, with 15 bases in between. CDR3 length equals 15 residues. The CDR3: CASSLVSSMVHEQYF. The CDR3 DNA is TGTGCCAGCAGCTTAGTCTCCTCTATGGTCCACGAGCAGTACTTC.

The chain recombines TRBV7-9 with TRBJ2-7; no clear D. V was shortened by 5 bases and J by 0 bases, with 8 bases between the two germline ends. Germline V lookup: CDR1 SEHNR, CDR2 FQNEAQ (reference sequence). CDR3 length equals 13 residues. CDR3 loop: CASSHGVSYEQYF. The CDR3 bases are TGTGCCAGCAGCCACGGCGTCTCCTACGAGCAGTACTTC.

This chain uses TRBV13 with TRBJ2-1; D is perhaps TRBD2 (6 bases). The CDR3 totals 12 residues. The germline gives CDR1 PRHDT, CDR2 FYEKMQ (reference sequence). Trimming left V 5 bases short and J 8 bases short, with 10 bases between. As DNA, the CDR3 is TGTGCCAGCAGCCTTACGGGGGATGAGCAGTTCTTC. It specifies CASSLTGDEQFF.

The chain combines TRBV10-3 with TRBJ1-1, with D hard to call. Looked up from germline, CDR1 is ENHRY and CDR2 is SYGVKD. The V end lost 0 bases, the J end lost 0 bases, and 5 bases lay between the germline ends. The CDR3 is made up of 14 amino acids. CDR3 nucleotide sequence: TGTGCCATCAGTGAGTCAGGGTTGAACACTGAAGCTTTCTTT. Its protein is CAISESGLNTEAFF.

This clone was found a few times. V and J are TRBV4-1 and TRBJ1-5; D not certain. Deletions cut 3 bases from V and 6 bases from J, with 9 bases between. The CDR3 is 13 residues long. Germline loops: CDR1 MGHRA, CDR2 YSYEKL. In DNA form, the CDR3 reads TGCGCCAGCAGCCAGTCTTGGGGTCAGCCCCAGCATTTT. This codes for CASSQSWGQPQHF.